This T cell receptor beta chain is from a study of cytomegalovirus exposure and HLA in healthy donors. Notes on the study in general: Specificity for CMV antigens was confirmed in vitro for a few of the CMV-associated chains.

CDR3 length: 15 residues. Per the germline V gene, CDR1 is SEHNR and CDR2 is FQNEAQ (reference sequence). V lost 2 bases to trimming and J lost 3 bases, with 13 bases between them. Libraries were prepared by immunoSEQ multiplex PCR; TCRdb keeps only in-frame clonotypes and omits some of them. This sample has 150,000 or so clones, with approximately 86% found just once. This clone was picked up one time. The antigen remains unidentified. The chain uses TRBV7-9 and TRBJ1-2; D perhaps matches TRBD1 (5 bases). The sample was PBMCs. The sequence was obtained from a man aged 30 to 39 in good health and CMV-seropositive. As DNA, the CDR3 is TGTGCCAGCAGCTTATTAGTGGCCAGGGACTATGGCTACACCTTC. Encoded protein: CASSLLVARDYGYTF.